The 25 T cell receptor beta chains presented below share a single source sample, sequenced in a study of control samples from healthy donors and cancer patients. Assay used: immunoSEQ multiplex PCR; TCRdb lists only in-frame clones, some missing. The table shows over 100,000 clones, with just under 95% occurring only once. Material: blood. The receptors come from a man aged 18-30 years in good health.

V gene TRBV18 combines with J gene TRBJ1-2; D may be TRBD1 (5 bases). The CDR3 is 18 amino acids. V lost 2 bases, J lost 5 bases, and 24 bases lay in between. Germline loops: CDR1 KGHSH, CDR2 LQKENI. The CDR3 reads CASSPSLLRRVRGYGYTF. The CDR3 coding sequence is TGTGCCAGCTCACCAAGCCTTCTCCGCAGGGTGCGGGGTTATGGCTACACCTTC.

The sample holds one count of this clone. It is likely a read error, because the conserved phenylalanine at the end of the CDR3 is missing. V gene TRBV27 combines with J gene TRBJ1-2; D uncertain. The V gene lost 3 bases and the J gene lost 4 bases, with 18 bases spanning the gap. Germline V CDR1 and CDR2: MNHEY, SMNVEV (reference sequence). The CDR3 sequence is 16 residues long. CDR3 in amino acids: CASSFAEDDTIYGYTL. CDR3 DNA: TGTGCCAGCAGTTTCGCGGAGGACGACACCATCTATGGCTACACCCTC.

V and J are TRBV9 and TRBJ1-1; a possible D gene is TRBD1 (5 bases). This CDR3 comprises 13 residues. The V and J ends lost 3 bases and 0 bases respectively, with 6 bases between them. Germline V CDR1 and CDR2: SGDLS, YYNGEE. CDR3 in DNA: TGTGCCAGCAGCGGGGGCCTGAACACTGAAGCTTTCTTT. Its protein product is CASSGGLNTEAFF.

This rearrangement joins TRBV7-9 to TRBJ2-5; D unclear. Trimming removed 5 bases from V and 5 bases from J, with 12 bases in between. This CDR3 has 13 amino acids. Germline CDR1 is SEHNR and CDR2 is FQNEAQ (reference sequence). The CDR3 DNA reads as TGTGCCAGCAGCCCCACAGCGAGGGAGACCCAGTACTTC. Translation: CASSPTARETQYF.

This chain connects TRBV2 to TRBJ1-6, with 7 bases identical to TRBD1. Trimming at V came to 7 bases and at J to 7 bases, leaving 7 bases not matched to a gene. Germline lookup yields CDR1 SNHLY and CDR2 FYNNEI. The CDR3 length is 14 residues. The CDR3: CASTPGQTNSPLHF. CDR3 bases: TGTGCCAGCACCCCGGGACAGACCAATTCACCCCTCCACTTT.

The DNA of the CDR3 is TGTGCCAGTAGTGCACTAGCGGGGAACTACGAGCAGTACTTC. As protein: CASSALAGNYEQYF. The chain joins TRBV19 to TRBJ2-7; 10 bases line up with TRBD2. The CDR3 runs 14 residues. V was clipped by 5 bases and J by 3 bases; unmatched bases: 4. The germline V gene encodes CDR1 LNHDA and CDR2 SQIVND (reference sequence).

In nucleotides, the CDR3 is TGCGCCAGCAGTGAGCCCCGCTTATGGACAGGGGAAAAGTGGACTGAAGCTTTCTTT. Its protein product is CASSEPRLWTGEKWTEAFF. J is TRBJ1-1 and V is TRBV10-1; 9 bases map to TRBD1. With V trimmed by 2 bases and J by 5 bases, 18 bases remained unmatched. CDR1 is WNHNN, CDR2 SYGVQD, per germline (reference sequence). This CDR3 comprises 19 residues.

The J gene is TRBJ2-1, the V gene TRBV6-1; 9 nucleotides match TRBD2. The J segment lost 2 bases and the V segment lost 0 bases, leaving 8 bases of the junction unmatched. The CDR3 has 18 amino acids. Germline assignment: CDR1 MNHNS and CDR2 SASEGT. CDR3 loop: CASSEAPVVAGAYNEQFF. The CDR3 nucleotides are TGTGCCAGCAGTGAAGCGCCGGTAGTAGCGGGAGCCTACAATGAGCAGTTCTTC.

The rearrangement links TRBV19 to TRBJ2-1, with a tentative D call TRBD1 (6 bases). Trimming stripped 5 bases from V and 5 bases from J, with 16 bases between. CDR1 is LNHDA, CDR2 SQIVND, per germline (reference sequence). This CDR3 spans 15 amino acids. CDR3 in amino acids: CASSSVAGVDNEQFF. The CDR3 bases are TGTGCCAGTAGTTCCGTGGCAGGGGTGGACAATGAGCAGTTCTTC.

This rearrangement joins TRBV24-1 to TRBJ2-5; the D call may be TRBD1 or TRBD2 (6 bases each). The length of the CDR3 is 17 residues. With 4 bases removed from V and 3 bases from J, the gap between germline ends came to 20 bases. Germline CDR1 is KGHDR and CDR2 is SFDVKD. The CDR3 spells CATSDPLGGRAKETQYF. The CDR3 DNA follows: TGTGCCACCAGTGACCCTTTGGGGGGCCGGGCGAAAGAGACCCAGTACTTC.

Of note for this clone: The sample has other DNA sequences that encode this CDR3 too. V and J are TRBV27 and TRBJ2-5; no clear D. Germline V gene lookup returns CDR1 MNHEY and CDR2 SMNVEV (reference sequence). The CDR3 has 11 amino acids. V was cut by 2 bases and J by 4 bases, with 2 bases left in between. CDR3 residues: CASSLGETQYF. The CDR3 bases are TGTGCCAGCAGTTTAGGAGAGACCCAGTACTTC.

This rearrangement joins TRBV5-5 to TRBJ1-3, with D possibly TRBD1 on 5 matching bases. Germline V lookup: CDR1 SGHKS, CDR2 YYEKEE (reference sequence). Trimming cost V 1 base and J 4 bases, with 9 bases left between them. The CDR3 sequence is 14 residues long. In DNA form, the CDR3 reads TGTGCCAGCAGCTTGTCTGGGGCGGGAAACACCATATATTTT. This gives the protein CASSLSGAGNTIYF. The variable domain in full, with the rest retrieved from reference TRBV5-5 and TRBJ1-3, is DAGVTQSPTHLIKTRGQQVTLRCSPISGHKSVSWYQQVLGQGPQFIFQYYEKEERGRGNFPDRFSARQFPNYSSELNVNALLLGDSALYLCASSLSGAGNTIYFGEGSWLTVV.

The chain combines TRBV6-6 with TRBJ1-1, with 8 nucleotides matching TRBD1. The CDR3 runs 14 residues. Per germline, CDR1 MNHNY and CDR2 SVGAGI (reference sequence). V lost 7 bases, J lost 0 bases, and 4 bases stayed unmatched. The CDR3 is CASNPDRVNTEAFF. The CDR3 DNA follows: TGTGCCAGCAACCCGGACAGGGTGAACACTGAAGCTTTCTTT.

The V and J genes are TRBV5-5 and TRBJ2-3; D is undetermined. Germline V gene data show CDR1 as SGHKS and CDR2 as YYEKEE (reference sequence). The CDR3 extends over 14 amino acids. The V end lost 2 bases, the J end lost 0 bases, and 7 bases lay between the germline ends. CDR3 region: CASSFWESTDTQYF. Here the CDR3 DNA reads TGTGCCAGCAGCTTTTGGGAAAGCACAGATACGCAGTATTTT.

This clone was seen only a few times. This sequence joins TRBV2 and TRBJ1-2; a possible D gene is TRBD1 (5 bases). In germline, CDR1 is SNHLY, CDR2 FYNNEI. V was cut by 8 bases and J by 9 bases, with 13 bases left in between. The CDR3 extends over 11 amino acids. The chain's CDR3 is CASRTGRRYTF. The CDR3 nucleotides read TGTGCCAGCCGGACGGGACGGCGCTACACCTTC.

The chain uses TRBV6-5 and TRBJ2-7, with D unresolved. This CDR3 is built from 11 residues. Germline V gene sequence: CDR1 MNHEY, CDR2 SVGAGI. The V gene lost 10 bases and the J gene lost 0 bases, with 7 bases spanning the gap. The CDR3 sequence: CATESSYEQYF. CDR3 bases: TGTGCCACCGAGAGCTCCTACGAGCAGTACTTC.

This chain joins TRBV10-3 and TRBJ2-1; D assignment may be TRBD1 or TRBD2 (7 bases each). CDR3 length: 13 amino acids. V was cut by 6 bases and J by 8 bases, with 14 bases left in between. Germline lookup yields CDR1 ENHRY and CDR2 SYGVKD. The CDR3 region has the DNA TGTGCCATCAGGCAGGGGGGGCCGGATGAGCAGTTCTTC. Protein product: CAIRQGGPDEQFF.

In this sample, this clone turned up a few times. J is TRBJ2-3 and V is TRBV6-4; 9 bases agree with TRBD2. This CDR3 region has 16 residues. Germline values: CDR1 MRHNA, CDR2 SNTAGT. Unmatched junction bases numbered 7, after V lost 3 bases and J lost 3 bases. The CDR3 protein is CASSEVGGGGTDTQYF. The CDR3 nucleotides are TGTGCCAGCAGTGAAGTCGGCGGGGGGGGAACAGATACGCAGTATTTT.

The chain combines TRBV29-1 with TRBJ1-2, with a weak D call TRBD1 (5 bases). Germline loops: CDR1 SQVTM, CDR2 ANQGSEA. The germline V and J ends were trimmed by 2 bases and 5 bases, with 18 bases remaining between them. This CDR3 is 15 amino acids long. The CDR3 spells CSVEPQAGVRYGYTF. Here the CDR3 DNA reads TGCAGCGTTGAACCCCAAGCGGGGGTTCGATATGGCTACACCTTC.

The rearrangement uses TRBV3-1 (or the pseudogene TRBV3-2) and TRBJ2-2; D is unresolved. The CDR3 has 11 amino acids. Per germline, CDR1 LGHDT and CDR2 YNNKEL (reference sequence). The V end lost 4 bases, the J end lost 7 bases, and 4 bases lay between the germline ends. CDR3 DNA: TGTGCCAGCAGCCCTAACGGGGAGCTGTTTTTT. The encoded protein is CASSPNGELFF.

This chain links TRBV5-1 with TRBJ2-1; TRBD2 aligns across 7 bases. The CDR3 is 14 amino acids. V trimming: 4 bases; J trimming: 8 bases; junction bases outside the gene matches: 9. Germline CDR1 and CDR2: SGHRS and YFSETQ. The CDR3 reads CASSLGLGGDEQFF. CDR3 bases: TGCGCCAGCAGCCTAGGACTAGGTGGAGATGAGCAGTTCTTC.

V usage is TRBV5-1 and J usage is TRBJ2-3; no clear D gene. CDR3 length equals 15 residues. Per germline, CDR1 SGHRS and CDR2 YFSETQ. The ends were cut back, 4 bases at V and 6 bases at J, with 18 bases in the middle. For the CDR3, the DNA is TGCGCCAGCAGCCGCCCCCCCATAAATGGCGATACGCAGTATTTT. This sequence encodes CASSRPPINGDTQYF.

The chain combines TRBV2 with TRBJ1-2, with TRBD1 identical over 8 bases. Per the germline V gene, CDR1 is SNHLY and CDR2 is FYNNEI. Trimming at V came to 6 bases and at J to 3 bases, leaving 9 bases not matched to a gene. This CDR3 has 15 residues. CDR3 DNA sequence: TGTGCCAGCAGGAAGTCGACAGGGGTGTACTATGGCTACACCTTC. It is translated as CASRKSTGVYYGYTF.

J is TRBJ1-1 and V is TRBV2; tentatively, D is TRBD1 (5 bases). The germline gives CDR1 SNHLY, CDR2 FYNNEI. The CDR3 length is 16 residues. V lost 2 bases, J lost 1 base, and 14 bases lay in between. CDR3 coding DNA: TGTGCCAGCAGTGAAAGATGGGGGGACTGGAACACTGAAGCTTTCTTT. Protein sequence: CASSERWGDWNTEAFF.

The rearrangement links TRBV27 to TRBJ1-2; D not resolved. The germline CDR1 and CDR2 sequences are MNHEY and SMNVEV (reference sequence). The CDR3 has 16 residues. V shed 6 bases and J shed 0 bases, with 17 bases lying between them. In nucleotides, the CDR3 is TGTGCCAGCAGGCGGCTCCACGCCGAAGCTAACTATGGCTACACCTTC. Its protein product is CASRRLHAEANYGYTF.